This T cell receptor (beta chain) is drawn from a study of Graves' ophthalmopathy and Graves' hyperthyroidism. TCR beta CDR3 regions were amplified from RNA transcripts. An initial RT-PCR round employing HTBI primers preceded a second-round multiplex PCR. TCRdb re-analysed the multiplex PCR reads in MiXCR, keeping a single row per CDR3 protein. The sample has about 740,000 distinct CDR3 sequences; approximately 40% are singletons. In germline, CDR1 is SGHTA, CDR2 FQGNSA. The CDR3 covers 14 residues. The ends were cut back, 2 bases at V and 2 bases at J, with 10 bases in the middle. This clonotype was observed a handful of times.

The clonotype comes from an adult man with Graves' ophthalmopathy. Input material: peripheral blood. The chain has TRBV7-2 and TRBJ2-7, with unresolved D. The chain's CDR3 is CASSLFLSTYEQYF. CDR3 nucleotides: TGTGCCAGCAGCTTATTCCTCAGCACCTACGAGCAGTACTTC.